This TCR beta chain was recorded in a study of response to subunit inactivated influenza vaccine. A single record per CDR3 protein comes from TCRdb applying MiXCR to the RT-PCR reads. Of 200,000 to 300,000 distinct CDR3 sequences listed, more than 9% were seen once; the top ten hold 7.8%. General study points: Few new T cells, the authors suggested, are recruited by each seasonal influenza vaccination.

Germline trimming cut 5 bases from V and 6 bases from J; bases unmatched to any gene: 8. The CDR3 has 14 residues. Germline assignment: CDR1 LGHNA and CDR2 YSLEER. As for this clonotype: Its antigen is unknown.

This receptor was obtained from a man aged 50 to 60 who received an inactivated influenza vaccine. The rearrangement uses TRBV4-3 and TRBJ2-3; 7 bases are shared with TRBD2. The specimen was non-naive T cells sorted from PBMCs, collected around 15 days before vaccination. This CDR3 is CASSVREAADTQYF. DNA for the CDR3: TGCGCCAGCAGCGTACGGGAGGCCGCCGATACGCAGTATTTT.